The next 20 T cell receptor beta chains were all read from a single sample in a study of blood T cell repertoires in COVID-19 (TCRdb year 2020). Library preparation was by the immunoSEQ multiplex PCR assay. Not all clones reach the TCRdb copy of this immuneACCESS table, which keeps in-frame sequences only. Checked studies attribute under half of the gap to unresolved V genes and leave the rest unexplained. Recorded for this sample are 200,000 or so clones; 70% to 90% of them occurred a single time. The top ten clones comprise 15% to 20% of the sample. The sequencing input was peripheral blood. Receptors originate from a person aged 70 to 85 with COVID-19, enrolled during active disease.

This chain links TRBV19 with TRBJ2-7; 10 bases are a match to TRBD2. Germline CDR1 LNHDA, CDR2 SQIVND (reference sequence). This CDR3 is built from 16 residues. The junction had 8 bases not matched to a gene; V was cut back by 3 bases and J by 3 bases. The CDR3 DNA follows: TGTGCCAGTAGTATGGGAGCTAGCGGGAGTTTCTACGAGCAGTACTTC. Protein: CASSMGASGSFYEQYF.

The chain uses TRBV9 and TRBJ2-7; 9 bases match TRBD2. With V trimmed by 0 bases and J by 3 bases, 4 bases remained unmatched. In germline, CDR1 is SGDLS, CDR2 YYNGEE. This CDR3 is 15 amino acids long. The CDR3 DNA reads TGTGCCAGCAGCGTAGGAGCGGGGGGCCGCTACGAGCAGTACTTC. The encoded protein is CASSVGAGGRYEQYF.

This clone was seen once. J is TRBJ2-1 and V is TRBV3-1 (or the pseudogene TRBV3-2); 8 bases match TRBD2. Germline V gives CDR1 LGHDT, CDR2 YNNKEL (reference sequence). Germline trimming cut 4 bases from V and 5 bases from J; bases unmatched to any gene: 10. The CDR3 runs 16 residues. CDR3 amino acids: CASSRPSGGPNNEQFF. The CDR3 nucleotides are TGTGCCAGCAGCCGCCCCAGCGGGGGACCCAACAATGAGCAGTTCTTC.

This clone was seen a few times. The rearrangement links TRBV27 to TRBJ1-2; TRBD1 matches 10 bases. The CDR3 has 18 residues. The trim removed 2 bases at V and 1 base at J, leaving 10 bases unmatched. The germline V gene has CDR1 MNHEY and CDR2 SMNVEV (reference sequence). DNA for the CDR3: TGTGCCAGCAGTTTAGGGGCCCGGGACAGGGGACGTAACTATGGCTACACCTTC. This translates into CASSLGARDRGRNYGYTF.

This chain uses TRBV6-1 with TRBJ1-5; possible D gene TRBD1, 5 bases. CDR3 length: 16 amino acids. V was clipped by 4 bases and J by 6 bases, with 19 bases between them. The germline V gene has CDR1 MNHNS and CDR2 SASEGT. This CDR3 is CASSGIGAHRPQPQHF. CDR3 sequence (DNA): TGTGCCAGCAGTGGAATAGGGGCCCACCGGCCTCAGCCCCAGCATTTT.

The CDR3: CASSQFPLATGTDTQYF. The DNA of the CDR3 is TGCGCCAGCAGCCAATTCCCACTAGCAACGGGCACAGATACGCAGTATTTT. This sequence joins TRBV4-1 and TRBJ2-3, with TRBD2 as a possible D gene (6 bases). V dropped 2 bases and J dropped 1 base, with 16 bases sitting between them. The V gene's germline CDR1 is MGHRA and CDR2 YSYEKL. The CDR3 is 17 amino acids.

This clone was observed once. CDR3 sequence (DNA): TGTGCCAGCAGCGTAGACCCAGGAGCGCGACGCCCTAGCGGCTCACCTAGTAGCACAGATACGCAGTATTTT. As protein: CASSVDPGARRPSGSPSSTDTQYF. The chain couples TRBV9 to TRBJ2-3; 7 bases agree with TRBD2. CDR3 length equals 24 residues. Unmatched junction bases numbered 28, after V lost 0 bases and J lost 0 bases. Germline loops: CDR1 SGDLS, CDR2 YYNGEE.

The rearrangement links TRBV30 to TRBJ1-5; tentative D call: TRBD1 (5 bases). V dropped 4 bases and J dropped 2 bases, with 12 bases sitting between them. CDR1 is GTSNPN, CDR2 SVGIG, per germline (reference sequence). The CDR3 has 14 residues. The CDR3 DNA follows: TGTGCCTGGATGCCGGGGGAACGCAATCAGCCCCAGCATTTT. This translates into CAWMPGERNQPQHF.

J is TRBJ1-5 and V is TRBV10-3, with D perhaps matching TRBD1 (6 bases). Trimming left V 0 bases short and J 3 bases short, with 15 bases between. This CDR3 spans 17 amino acids. From germline, CDR1 is ENHRY and CDR2 SYGVKD. CDR3 in amino acids: CAISESTPGDDNQPQHF. CDR3 in DNA: TGTGCCATCAGTGAGTCGACCCCAGGGGACGACAATCAGCCCCAGCATTTT.

J is TRBJ2-7 and V is TRBV7-9, with 8 bases matching TRBD1. The trim removed 5 bases at V and 4 bases at J, leaving 4 bases unmatched. Germline CDR1 reads SEHNR; CDR2 reads FQNEAQ (reference sequence). The CDR3 spans 13 residues. In nucleotides, the CDR3 is TGTGCCAGCAGCGACCAGGGGGCTTACGAGCAGTACTTC. Translated, it gives CASSDQGAYEQYF.

The rearrangement joins TRBV7-2 to TRBJ1-1, with TRBD1 identical over 8 bases. Germline V CDR1 and CDR2: SGHTA, FQGNSA. The junction had 8 bases not matched to a gene; V was cut back by 5 bases and J by 0 bases. The CDR3 is 16 amino acids. As DNA, the CDR3 is TGTGCCAGCAGCCTAACAGGGGGGGTAATGAACACTGAAGCTTTCTTT. Residues: CASSLTGGVMNTEAFF. The variable domain in full, with the rest retrieved from reference TRBV7-2 and TRBJ1-1, is GAGVSQSPSNKVTEKGKDVELRCDPISGHTALYWYRQSLGQGLEFLIYFQGNSAPDKSGLPSDRFSAERTGGSVSTLTIQRTQQEDSAVYLCASSLTGGVMNTEAFFGQGTRLTVV.

The chain uses TRBV2 and TRBJ2-7, with 9 bases lining up with TRBD1. CDR1 SNHLY and CDR2 FYNNEI come from the germline V gene. CDR3 size: 15 residues. V trimming: 7 bases; J trimming: 3 bases; junction bases outside the gene matches: 10. The CDR3 protein is CASTTIGTGIYEQYF. CDR3 coding DNA: TGTGCCAGCACAACAATTGGGACAGGGATCTACGAGCAGTACTTC.

The chain is built from TRBV7-8 and TRBJ2-7; possible D gene TRBD2, 6 bases. Germline loops: CDR1 SGHVS, CDR2 FQNEAQ. This CDR3 region has 14 residues. Trimming removed 5 bases at V and 7 bases at J, with 18 bases between. In DNA, the CDR3 is TGTGCCAGCAGCCGGGACGGGGGAGTTAGGGAGCAGTACTTC. It encodes CASSRDGGVREQYF.

V usage is TRBV7-2 and J usage is TRBJ1-3, with 9 bases lining up with TRBD1. Per germline, CDR1 SGHTA and CDR2 FQGNSA. The CDR3 has 15 amino acids. V gave up 6 bases and J gave up 6 bases; unmatched junction bases: 9. The CDR3 DNA reads as TGTGCCAGCAGGCTTGACAGGGGGGCTCAAAACACCATATATTTT. Its translation is CASRLDRGAQNTIYF.

The chain carries TRBV7-9 and TRBJ1-2; D is uncertain. The V end lost 4 bases, the J end lost 6 bases, and 6 bases lay between the germline ends. This CDR3 comprises 11 residues. CDR1 is SEHNR and CDR2 is FQNEAQ in the germline V gene (reference sequence). The CDR3 sequence is CASSSFHGYTF. The CDR3 DNA sequence: TGTGCCAGCAGCTCCTTTCATGGCTACACCTTC.

As to this clone: The junction does not match germline at one end; this may be a read error. V and J are TRBV12-3 or TRBV12-4 and TRBJ2-7, with D maybe TRBD1 (6 bases). This CDR3 comprises 11 residues. The CDR3 DNA sequence: TGTGCCAGCAGTTCAAACAGGGATCTCCTCTTC. This sequence encodes CASSSNRDLLF.

The J gene is TRBJ2-5, the V gene TRBV7-3, with D tentatively TRBD2 (5 bases). V was cut by 2 bases and J by 2 bases, with 12 bases left in between. This CDR3 contains 15 residues. CDR1 SGHTA and CDR2 FQGTGA come from the germline V gene. In DNA form, the CDR3 reads TGTGCCAGCAGCTTAGACATGGACTGTCAAGAGACCCAGTACTTC. Translating gives CASSLDMDCQETQYF.

This sequence joins TRBV10-3 and TRBJ2-3; possible D gene TRBD2, 5 bases. V was clipped by 4 bases and J by 0 bases, with 8 bases between them. The CDR3 consists of 14 residues. Looked up from germline, CDR1 is ENHRY and CDR2 is SYGVKD. CDR3 DNA: TGTGCCATCAGTGGGAGCGGAAGCACAGATACGCAGTATTTT. Its protein product is CAISGSGSTDTQYF.

The CDR3 DNA is TGTGCCAGCAGCGCGACGACAGGGGACGACACTGAAGCTTTCTTT. It yields the protein CASSATTGDDTEAFF. The chain uses TRBV5-4 and TRBJ1-1, with TRBD1 matching over 8 bases. With 4 bases clipped from V and 3 bases from J, the junction kept 8 bases outside the gene matches. CDR1 is SGHNT and CDR2 is YYREEE in the germline V gene (reference sequence). This CDR3 is built from 15 residues.

The J gene is TRBJ2-5, the V gene TRBV12-3 or TRBV12-4; D gene ambiguous. Trimming shortened V by 5 bases and J by 2 bases, and 3 bases separated the two germline ends. This CDR3 is built from 11 residues. CDR3 region: CASSQQETQYF. The CDR3 DNA follows: TGTGCCAGCAGTCAACAAGAGACCCAGTACTTC.